This TCR beta chain was obtained from a study of cytomegalovirus exposure and HLA in healthy donors. About the study: The roughly 120 validation repertoires used the same platform as the 650 to 850 first-cohort repertoires, a later analysis reported.

The trim removed 5 bases at V and 10 bases at J, leaving 6 bases unmatched. This CDR3 spans 12 amino acids. Germline CDR1 and CDR2: MNHEY and SMNVEV (reference sequence). Sequencing used immunoSEQ multiplex PCR; TCRdb keeps in-frame clones, though not all of them. The repertoire has roughly 70,000 clones, 90% to 95% of them found once; the top ten carry around 1.5%. From the roughly 120-subject validation cohort, which was separate from the approximately 670-subject first cohort, the donors were drawn. This clonotype was sampled from a young man in good health and CMV-seropositive. V usage is TRBV27 and J usage is TRBJ2-5; 8 bases agree with TRBD2. Sequencing was performed on PBMCs. CDR3 nucleotides: TGTGCCAGCAGTAACGGGAGGGCCCGCCAGTACTTC. It encodes CASSNGRARQYF.